Listed below are T cell receptor beta chains from one sample, sequenced in a study of T-cell reconstitution after alpha-beta-depleted transplantation in children. TCRdb itself ran the PCR reads through MiXCR, one entry per CDR3 protein. The sample carries a few hundred thousand distinct CDR3 sequences, more than 8% recorded once. The sequencing used PBMCs from the stem cell graft donor, collected from the stem cell graft. These receptors were obtained from a human donor who donated a stem cell graft to a child with SCID. CDR3s include the opening cysteine and the closing phenylalanine or tryptophan. D genes are given only for firm matches. Where a row states a size, it is once, few, many or the class of an expanded clone; other rows omit it.

v_call,j_call,d_call,clone_size,cdr3_length,cdr3_nt,cdr3_aa
TRBV20-1,TRBJ1-2,-,-,11,TGCAGTGTTGCAGGGAAGAATGGCTACACCTTC,CSVAGKNGYTF
TRBV4-1,TRBJ2-1,TRBD1,few,16,TGCGCCAGCAGCCAAGACAGGCAGGGGGCACAGGATGAGCAGTTCTTC,CASSQDRQGAQDEQFF
TRBV4-2,TRBJ2-3,TRBD2,-,17,TGTGCCAGCAGCGAATCTTGGGACTACCAAGGCACAGATACGCAGTATTTT,CASSESWDYQGTDTQYF
TRBV20-1,TRBJ1-5,TRBD1,-,13,TGCAGTGCTCGACAGGGTTACAATCAGCCCCAGCATTTT,CSARQGYNQPQHF
TRBV5-1,TRBJ1-1,-,few,14,TGCGCCAGCAGCTTGGTTTTGGGGGACACTGAAGCTTTCTTT,CASSLVLGDTEAFF
TRBV21-1,TRBJ2-6,-,few,18,TGTGCCAGCAGCACGCACCGGGACACATCTTCTGGGGCCAACGTCCTGACTTTC,CASSTHRDTSSGANVLTF
TRBV10-3,TRBJ1-2,TRBD1,few,13,TGTGCCATCAGTGAGGATTGGACAGGAGGCTACACCTTC,CAISEDWTGGYTF
TRBV5-1,TRBJ2-7,-,-,15,TGCGCCAGCAGCTTGAATAATGTGGTCTCCTACGAGCAGTACTTC,CASSLNNVVSYEQYF
TRBV10-3,TRBJ2-3,-,few,15,TGTGCCATCAGTGACCCCCGGGGGAACACAGATACGCAGTATTTT,CAISDPRGNTDTQYF
TRBV12-3/TRBV12-4,TRBJ1-6,TRBD1,many,15,TGTGCCAGCAGTCCGCGACAGGGACTGGATTCACCCCTCCACTTT,CASSPRQGLDSPLHF
TRBV11-2,TRBJ2-1,-,-,13,TGTGCCAGCAGCTCGACAGGTAACAATGAGCAGTTCTTC,CASSSTGNNEQFF
TRBV12-3/TRBV12-4,TRBJ2-7,-,-,13,TGTGCCAGCAGTTTAGGACCGGCGGGGGAGCAGTACTTC,CASSLGPAGEQYF
TRBV20-1,TRBJ1-1,-,-,12,TGCAGTGCTATAGTAGGGAACACTGAAGCTTTCTTT,CSAIVGNTEAFF
TRBV5-1,TRBJ2-3,-,few,14,TGCGCCAGCAGTAGACTAAAGTCCTCAGATACGCAGTATTTT,CASSRLKSSDTQYF
TRBV20-1,TRBJ2-3,-,-,14,TGCAGTGCTAGAGCAAGCTTTGGCACAGATACGCAGTATTTT,CSARASFGTDTQYF
TRBV24-1,TRBJ2-1,TRBD1,few,12,TGTGCCACCAGTGATCCCGGGACAGGGCCGTTCTTC,CATSDPGTGPFF
TRBV18,TRBJ2-1,-,few,14,TGTGCCACCAGCAGGGGGGGGCTTCACAATGAGCAGTTCTTC,CATSRGGLHNEQFF
TRBV25-1,TRBJ2-2,-,many,14,TGTGCCAGCAGTGTTAGCGCGAACACCGGGGAGCTGTTTTTT,CASSVSANTGELFF
TRBV4-1,TRBJ2-7,-,many,14,TGCGCCAGCAGCCCGGCCACAGGGAACTACGAGCAGTACTTC,CASSPATGNYEQYF
TRBV4-1,TRBJ1-5,-,-,16,TGCGCCAGCAGCCAAGGCAGGGGAGGAAGCAATCAGCCCCAGCATTTT,CASSQGRGGSNQPQHF
TRBV20-1,TRBJ1-1,-,many,13,TGCAGTGCTGGGGGGGGTGACCACACTGAAGCTTTCTTT,CSAGGGDHTEAFF
TRBV19,TRBJ2-1,-,-,15,TGTGCCAGTAGTATAGTAAACCAGGGAAACAATGAGCAGTTCTTC,CASSIVNQGNNEQFF
TRBV10-3,TRBJ2-3,TRBD2,-,15,TGTGCCATCAGAGACACTAGCGGCCCCACAGATACGCAGTATTTT,CAIRDTSGPTDTQYF
TRBV13,TRBJ2-7,-,-,13,TGTGCCAGCAGCTTAGCCGGTGTGGCCGAGCAGTACTTC,CASSLAGVAEQYF
TRBV20-1,TRBJ1-2,TRBD1,-,17,TGCAGTGCTAGAGCCGGTTCAGGGGGCAGCCCCGGCTATGGCTACACCTTC,CSARAGSGGSPGYGYTF
TRBV5-5,TRBJ2-3,TRBD2,many,15,TGTGCCAGCAGTGAACTAGCGGGCCGCACAGATACGCAGTATTTT,CASSELAGRTDTQYF
TRBV5-1,TRBJ2-1,-,many,16,TGCGCCAGCAGCGGTCTGGACTGGGCAGCGAACAATGAGCAGTTCTTC,CASSGLDWAANNEQFF
TRBV7-8,TRBJ2-1,TRBD1,few,12,TGTGCCAGCAGCTCCCGGACAGGAGAGCAGTTCTTC,CASSSRTGEQFF
TRBV7-9,TRBJ1-4,TRBD1,many,15,TGTGCCAGCAGCTTAGCTCGGACAGGGCTGGAAAAACTGTTTTTT,CASSLARTGLEKLFF
TRBV2,TRBJ1-2,TRBD1,many,13,TGTGCCAGCAGTGTGGGACAGGGGGGAGGCTACACCTTC,CASSVGQGGGYTF
TRBV5-1,TRBJ2-4,TRBD2,many,15,TGCGCCAGCAGCTCCCTGGGGGGGGAAGTGAACATTCAGTACTTC,CASSSLGGEVNIQYF
TRBV20-1,TRBJ2-1,-,-,16,TGCAGTGCTAGAGATCGACTAGAGTCGGTCTACAATGAGCAGTTCTTC,CSARDRLESVYNEQFF
TRBV7-8,TRBJ2-5,TRBD2,-,15,TGTGCCAGCAGCTTAGGGACTAGCAAGCAAGAGACCCAGTACTTC,CASSLGTSKQETQYF
TRBV6-5,TRBJ1-2,TRBD1,few,13,TGTGCCAGCAGTTACTCGACAGGGAATGGCTACACCTTC,CASSYSTGNGYTF
TRBV6-5,TRBJ1-1,TRBD1,-,15,TGTGCCAGCAGTTACTTCAGGGGGCAGGGGACTGAAGCTTTCTTT,CASSYFRGQGTEAFF
TRBV7-9,TRBJ2-7,-,-,15,TGTGCCAGCAGCTCCCTGGGGGGACTCTCTTCCGAGCAGTACTTC,CASSSLGGLSSEQYF
TRBV12-3/TRBV12-4,TRBJ1-6,-,many,13,TGTGCCAGCAGTATTGGACGCAATTCACCCCTCCACTTT,CASSIGRNSPLHF
TRBV7-9,TRBJ2-7,TRBD2,-,16,TGTGCCAGCAGCTTACGGACTAGCGGAAGCTCCTACGAGCAGTACTTC,CASSLRTSGSSYEQYF
TRBV10-2,TRBJ2-3,-,-,12,TGCGCCAGCAGCGACGTCTCAGATACGCAGTATTTT,CASSDVSDTQYF
TRBV6-5,TRBJ1-4,-,-,15,TGTGCCAGCAGTTTTCGGGGGAGTGGTAATGAAAAACTGTTTTTT,CASSFRGSGNEKLFF
TRBV9,TRBJ2-7,-,-,14,TGTGCCAGCAGCCCACGGTTGACAGGTTACGAGCAGTACTTC,CASSPRLTGYEQYF
TRBV6-1,TRBJ1-3,-,-,16,TGTGCCACTATTGGCCGGGACCACTACTCTGGAAACACCATATATTTT,CATIGRDHYSGNTIYF
TRBV7-8,TRBJ2-3,TRBD2,-,19,TGTGCCAGCAGCTTAGTCGGGGGACTAGCGGGGTCTCCCACAGATACGCAGTATTTT,CASSLVGGLAGSPTDTQYF
TRBV10-3,TRBJ2-7,TRBD1,many,13,TGTGCCATCAAAGCGACAGGGGCCCTACAGGAATACTTC,CAIKATGALQEYF
TRBV7-7,TRBJ2-1,TRBD2,many,19,TGTGCCAGCAGCCCGCGGACTAGCGGGGGGCGCAGCTCCTACAATGAGCAGTTCTTC,CASSPRTSGGRSSYNEQFF
TRBV11-3,TRBJ2-3,TRBD1,few,15,TGTGCCAGCAGCTCCGGGACAGTTTCCACAGATACGCAGTATTTT,CASSSGTVSTDTQYF
TRBV10-2,TRBJ2-7,-,-,13,TGCGCCAGCAGTTTAAGGGGGTTTTACGAGCAGTACTTC,CASSLRGFYEQYF
TRBV2,TRBJ2-3,TRBD2,few,16,TGTGCCAGCAGGAAGGCTCCTAGCGGGGAGTCAGATACGCAGTATTTT,CASRKAPSGESDTQYF
TRBV10-1,TRBJ2-5,-,few,14,TGCGCCAGCAGTGTCGGGGGGCCCCAAGAGACCCAGTACTTC,CASSVGGPQETQYF
TRBV7-8,TRBJ2-3,TRBD2,few,15,TGTGCCAGCAGCTTTGATAGCGGGAGCACAGATACGCAGTATTTT,CASSFDSGSTDTQYF
TRBV27,TRBJ2-7,TRBD1,few,15,TGTGCCAGCGGACGGGGACAGGGTGATGCCTACGAGCAGTACTTC,CASGRGQGDAYEQYF
TRBV7-6,TRBJ2-5,-,few,16,TGTGCCAGCAGCTTAATCCCCCCCCTCAACCAAGAGACCCAGTACTTC,CASSLIPPLNQETQYF
TRBV29-1,TRBJ1-1,-,-,13,TGCAGCGTTGAAAAACGACAGAGCCCTGAAGCTTTCTTT,CSVEKRQSPEAFF
TRBV29-1,TRBJ1-1,-,few,13,TGCAGCGTGTCCGCGGTCGCTGGCACTGAAGCTTTCTTT,CSVSAVAGTEAFF
TRBV10-2,TRBJ2-3,TRBD2,few,17,TGCGCCAGCAGTGAGTTTGTACTAGCGGAGCACACAGATACGCAGTATTTT,CASSEFVLAEHTDTQYF